This TCR beta chain derives from a study of T cells after yellow fever vaccination. This clonotype was counted many times. The CDR3 length is 14 residues. Trimming removed 6 bases at V and 0 bases at J, with 8 bases between. Germline CDR1 reads KGHDR; CDR2 reads SFDVKD. Using its own MiXCR run on the 5' RACE reads, TCRdb lists one record per CDR3 protein. The table includes around 260,000 distinct CDR3 sequences, around 4.9% detected once. This chain links TRBV24-1 with TRBJ2-1; D possibly uses TRBD1 or TRBD2 (5 bases each). The TCR was taken from a man in his late teens or twenties who received the YFV17D yellow fever vaccine. This specimen consisted of CD4+ T cells sorted from PBMCs, obtained on the day of the yellow fever booster vaccination. In nucleotides, the CDR3 is TGTGCCACCAGTCGGGGCAGCTCCTACAATGAGCAGTTCTTC. Amino acids: CATSRGSSYNEQFF.